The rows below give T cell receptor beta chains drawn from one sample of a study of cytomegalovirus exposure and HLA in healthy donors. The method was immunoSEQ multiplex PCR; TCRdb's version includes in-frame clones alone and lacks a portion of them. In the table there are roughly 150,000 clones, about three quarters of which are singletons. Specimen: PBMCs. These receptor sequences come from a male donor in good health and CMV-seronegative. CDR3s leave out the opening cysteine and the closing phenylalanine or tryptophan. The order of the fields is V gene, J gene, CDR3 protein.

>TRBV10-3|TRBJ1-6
ASSAFNIPSANSPLH
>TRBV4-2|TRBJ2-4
ASSQLDRGLAKNIQY
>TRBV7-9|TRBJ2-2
ASRNGQGGTTGELF
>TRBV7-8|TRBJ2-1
ASSFTAGQRRNEQF
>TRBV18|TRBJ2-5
ASSRGLAVTKETQY
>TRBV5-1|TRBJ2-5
ASSTNILGSQETQY
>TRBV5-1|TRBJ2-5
ASTGGPGETQY
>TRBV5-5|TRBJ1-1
ASSSVGRDMNTEAF
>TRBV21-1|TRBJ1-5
ASSIRQINQPQH
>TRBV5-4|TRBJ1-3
ASSLMGQGATGNTIY
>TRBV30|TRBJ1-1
AWSQGMNTEAF
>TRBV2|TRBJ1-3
ASRGTTGNTIY
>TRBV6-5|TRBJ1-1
ASSYSRSRSEAF
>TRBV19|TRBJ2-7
ASSMKDRGYLNEQY
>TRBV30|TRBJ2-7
AQQGRDEQY
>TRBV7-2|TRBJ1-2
ASSQGTANYGYT
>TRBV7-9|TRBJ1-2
SSSFTGATGGIGNGYT
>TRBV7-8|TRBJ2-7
ASSPATRGGSSYEQY
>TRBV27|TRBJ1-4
ASSFAGENEKLF
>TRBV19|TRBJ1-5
ASRSVTKQGSNQPQH
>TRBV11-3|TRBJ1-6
ASSLDRGNSYNSPLH
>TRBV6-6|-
ASSSPRSGGRHEQY
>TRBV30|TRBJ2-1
AWTRLGEQF
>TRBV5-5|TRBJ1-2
ASSNSGPNYGYT
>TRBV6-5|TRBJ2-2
ASSMDRGVGELF
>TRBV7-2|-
ASSLGGLAGGISYEQY
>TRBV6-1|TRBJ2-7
ASRLGTSLYEQY
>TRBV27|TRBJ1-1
ASIPRIGGNTEAF
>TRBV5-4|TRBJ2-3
ASSRIAGGRSDTQY
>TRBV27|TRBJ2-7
ASSRQGAAVEQY
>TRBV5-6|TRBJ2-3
ASSLNSGKADTQY
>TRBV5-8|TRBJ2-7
ASSLADRGAYEQY
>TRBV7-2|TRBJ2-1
ASSLEGAAYNEQF
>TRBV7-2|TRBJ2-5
ASSLGGRGETQY
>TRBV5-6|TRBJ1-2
ASSLTGHYGYT
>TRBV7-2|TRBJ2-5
ASSLANPGQETQY
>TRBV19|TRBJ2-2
ASKRAVNTGELF
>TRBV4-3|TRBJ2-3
ASSQAQGAWTQY
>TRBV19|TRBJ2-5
ASSIEPYGDRGKTQY
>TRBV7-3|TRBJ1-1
ASSRGGQGDTEAF
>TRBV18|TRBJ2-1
ASSPGTGAANEQF
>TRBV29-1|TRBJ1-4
SAAKYSTNEKLF
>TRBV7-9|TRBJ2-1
ASSFDSGSYNEQF
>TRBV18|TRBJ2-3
ASPLDRDFTDTQY
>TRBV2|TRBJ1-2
ASSELRWGYT
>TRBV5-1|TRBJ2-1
ASSYEWEQF
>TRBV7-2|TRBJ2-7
ASSLERDSKQY
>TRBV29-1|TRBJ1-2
SVPRRQGKGYT